The sequence of this T cell receptor (beta chain) was determined in a study of blood T cell repertoires in COVID-19 (TCRdb year 2020). As for the study more broadly: Samples covering the acute and convalescent phases of COVID-19 were provided by collaborators in the United States, Italy and Spain. The samples were drawn from the first 160 participants of the ongoing ImmuneRACE study and from 1,254 subjects provided by 6 global collaborators. The prospective study material was composed of cDNA or gDNA derived from T cells, B-cell-depleted T cells, or PBMCs. The repertoires were made available in a free public database intended to serve as a resource for research on the immune response to SARS-CoV-2. Sample metadata almost always included a de-identified subject ID, COVID-19 status, age in years and sex. Deeply sampled blood TCRbeta repertoires from subjects exposed to, actively infected with, or recovered from COVID-19 were included in the dataset. Where HLA class I and class II types were available, the types were taken from metadata supplied by the sample provider, not from assay-based typing.

General conclusions and limits of the study: The amount of clinical and demographic metadata varied by source and participant and was provided uncurated.

Comments on this clone: Its recognized antigen is unknown. One base away there is no much larger clone; base qualities are not given.

TCRbeta CDR3 regions were amplified from genomic DNA by means of the immunoSEQ Assay, a bias-controlled multiplex PCR. From the authors' description of their analysis: The number of nucleated cells in each sample was estimated from the amplification of reference gene primers within the assay. To quantify the absolute abundance of each unique TCRbeta CDR3 rearrangement, sequence reads were collapsed and filtered. For each sample, productive Simpson clonality was calculated as the square root of Simpson's diversity index across productive rearrangements. What TCRdb holds here is the immuneACCESS table cut down to in-frame rearrangements. Part of the clones is not present; checked against another copy, under half of the missing clones reflect an unresolved V gene, and the others are unexplained. That table supplies the V and J calls and clone size; D and trimming were determined from the DNA. This sample lists 270,000 or so clones; under 90% were detected once. The ten biggest clones cover roughly 9.4% of the sample.

The CDR3 contains 14 residues, cysteine and phenylalanine counted. Just CDR3 DNA is preserved here, 42 bases in frame from base 1. Via the germline V gene (reference sequence), CDR1 is MNHEY and CDR2 SMNVEV. V is cut back by 8 bases and J by 6 bases, with 8 bases in the junction unmatched. Another Seattle source contributed samples from volunteer blood donors who had recovered from COVID-19. Whole blood was collected in K2EDTA tubes by collaborating institutions according to the institutions' own protocols. Collaborator samples were shipped for TCRbeta analysis as frozen whole blood, isolated PBMCs, or DNA extracted from either sample type.

Sample: peripheral blood. This clonotype was obtained from a woman aged 45 to 65 who had recovered from COVID-19. Recombination connected TRBV27 to TRBJ2-2; 8 bases in the middle match TRBD1. The DNA is as follows: TGTGCCAGCGGGCGGACAGGGTTCCCCGGGGAGCTGTTTTTT. Protein translation: CASGRTGFPGELFF.